This TCR beta chain emerged from a study of high-grade serous ovarian cancer treatment subgroups. Study results and caveats: CDR1 and CDR2 were left unanalyzed; analyses focused on CDR3.

The tumor samples were collected prior to definitive surgery or chemotherapy. Only in-frame clones appear in the TCRdb table, and some are missing; sequencing was by immunoSEQ multiplex PCR. Of roughly 5,300 clones in the sample, roughly 75% were seen once. In the case of this clone: Antigen specificity is unknown.

CDR1 is SGDLS, CDR2 YYNGEE, per germline. The CDR3 is 18 residues long. V lost 0 bases, J lost 4 bases, and 12 bases stayed unmatched. Material for sequencing was tumor tissue. The TCR comes from a human patient with high-grade serous ovarian cancer. V and J are TRBV9 and TRBJ1-2; 10 bases are a match to TRBD1. CDR3 sequence: CASSVVGPGQGLRYGYTF. DNA of the CDR3: TGTGCCAGCAGCGTAGTAGGCCCGGGACAGGGGCTTCGCTATGGCTACACCTTC.